This TCR beta chain comes out of a study of CD8 T cells in ankylosing spondylitis. The CDR3 is made up of 14 amino acids. V was clipped by 10 bases and J by 0 bases, with 12 bases between them. Germline CDR1 and CDR2: ENHRY and SYGVKD. For TCR beta, libraries came from quantitative 5'-RACE with molecular barcodes. TCRdb recomputed calls from the 5' RACE reads with MiXCR, one row per CDR3 protein. There are roughly 370,000 distinct CDR3 sequences in the sample; about a fifth occur only once, and roughly a sixth lies in the top ten. Notes on the study in general: CD8+ by phenotype, disease-linked clones were relatively rare in peripheral blood. A subset of motif variants has previously been described in the synovial fluid and blood of reactive arthritis. Seemingly distinctive of ankylosing spondylitis blood was a TCR beta motif formed by eight highly homologous variants. Researchers reportedly found disease-linked clones significantly enriched in matched ankylosing spondylitis synovial fluid.

As concerns this clonotype: Antigen specificity is unknown.

V gene TRBV10-3 combines with J gene TRBJ2-2; no firm D call. This receptor was identified in a male donor with ankylosing spondylitis. Sequencing was done on a sample of blood, either unsorted or a sorted T cell fraction (not recorded which). CDR3 amino acids: CATSSETNTGELFF. For the CDR3, the DNA is TGTGCCACCTCATCGGAGACGAACACCGGGGAGCTGTTTTTT.